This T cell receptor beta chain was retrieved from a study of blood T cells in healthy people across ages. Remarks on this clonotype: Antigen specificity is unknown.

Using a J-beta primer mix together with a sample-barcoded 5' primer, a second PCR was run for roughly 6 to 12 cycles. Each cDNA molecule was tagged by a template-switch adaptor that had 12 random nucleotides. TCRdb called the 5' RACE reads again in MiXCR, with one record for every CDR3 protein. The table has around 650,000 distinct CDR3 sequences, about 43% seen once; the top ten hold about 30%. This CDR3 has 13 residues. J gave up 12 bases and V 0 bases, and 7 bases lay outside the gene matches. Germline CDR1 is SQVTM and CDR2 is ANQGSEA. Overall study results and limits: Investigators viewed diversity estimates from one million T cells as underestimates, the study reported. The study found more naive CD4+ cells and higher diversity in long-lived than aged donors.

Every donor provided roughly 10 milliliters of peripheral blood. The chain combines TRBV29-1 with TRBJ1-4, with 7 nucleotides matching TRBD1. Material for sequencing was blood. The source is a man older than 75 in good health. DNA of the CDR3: TGCAGCGTTGAAGACAACCGACAGGGAGAACTGTTTTTT. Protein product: CSVEDNRQGELFF.